This T cell receptor (beta chain) was identified during a study of response to subunit inactivated influenza vaccine. This clonotype has just a few counts. Its specificity is unknown. TCRdb reprocessed the RT-PCR reads via MiXCR and lists one record per CDR3 protein. The table has under 550,000 distinct CDR3 sequences, roughly 7.9% seen once. The length of the CDR3 is 14 residues. Per germline, CDR1 MGHRA and CDR2 YSYEKL. V shed 0 bases, J shed 4 bases, and the junction held 2 bases outside the gene matches. General study findings and limits: The authors offered the suggestion that each seasonal influenza vaccination recruits few new T cells.

Sequences were derived from PBMCs from blood, sampled around 25 months after vaccination. The clonotype originates from a man between 50 and 75 years old who received an inactivated influenza vaccine. The V gene is TRBV4-1, the J gene TRBJ1-1, with TRBD1 matching 7 bases. The CDR3 region has the DNA TGCGCCAGCAGCCAAGATAACAGGGGCACTGAAGCTTTCTTT. The encoded protein is CASSQDNRGTEAFF.